The clone carrying this T cell receptor (beta chain) showed up just once. Its antigen is still unknown. The data belong to a study of PD-L1 blockade in urothelial cancer. Study information: Bladder-origin urothelial cancer in males described about 85% of the 29 patients. Blood underwent analysis 3 weeks (second dose) and 6 weeks after treatment began. General observations from the study: Blood TCR clonality below the median before treatment was a predictor of better survival.

V trimming: 4 bases; J trimming: 2 bases; junction bases outside the gene matches: 11. This CDR3 region has 16 residues. Germline CDR1 SQVTM, CDR2 ANQGSEA. Time point indicated: peripheral blood 6 weeks after treatment start. All patients handed over anywhere from 1 to 8 samples, pretreatment and on-treatment. Measured with immunoSEQ multiplex PCR; TCRdb has only the in-frame clones, and not every one. The sample carries about 41,000 clones, about 85% recorded once. The source is a man in his sixties or seventies with urothelial cancer. Material: PBMCs, obtained around atezolizumab (anti-PD-L1) treatment. The genes are TRBV29-1 and TRBJ2-5; 9 nucleotides match TRBD1. For the CDR3, the DNA is TGCAGCGTTGGTTCGGACAGGGGAATTGGGCAAGAGACCCAGTACTTC. Protein: CSVGSDRGIGQETQYF.